This TCR beta chain was profiled in a study of blood T cell repertoires in COVID-19. Study-level background: Spain, Italy and the United States supplied samples that represented acute and convalescent COVID-19. T cells, B-cell-depleted T cells, or PBMCs supplied cDNA or gDNA.

Per the original methods: By means of reference gene primer amplification, nucleated cell counts were estimated. Here immunoSEQ multiplex PCR was the method, and the copy in TCRdb shows in-frame clones only, minus some. The DNA was the basis for D and trimming; V, J and clone size are from that table. This sample has some 180,000 clones, with approximately 90% found just once. The specimen sequenced was peripheral blood. The clonotype was recovered from a man aged 18 to 30 with COVID-19, enrolled during active disease.

CDR3 in DNA: TGTGCCAGCACCCCTTTTTTGCTTAGCGGCCTCTCTGGGGCCAACGTCCTGACTTTC. Protein sequence: CASTPFLLSGLSGANVLTF. This rearrangement joins TRBV7-2 to TRBJ2-6, with a tentative D call TRBD2 (6 bases). V lost 7 bases, J lost 0 bases, and 22 bases lay in between. This CDR3 spans 19 amino acids. Germline values: CDR1 SGHTA, CDR2 FQGNSA.